The clone carrying this TCR beta chain was recorded many times. Its antigen is unidentified. This sample is part of a study of beta chain features in type 1 diabetes. Findings and caveats of the study: Patients' naive, central memory and regulatory TCRB repertoires appeared more alike than those of healthy donors. In every one of the four CD4+ subsets, TCRB CDR3s were moderately but significantly shorter in Type 1 diabetes patients.

A heparinised blood draw that averaged about 110 mL was obtained once from each donor. What was sequenced were expressed TCRB transcripts, since all of the isolated RNA had been reverse transcribed. Measured with immunoSEQ multiplex PCR; TCRdb has only the in-frame clones, and not every one. The table shows about 270,000 clones, with 13% to 15% occurring only once. Trimming took 1 base from V and 4 from J; bases not matched to a gene: 13. Germline-derived CDR1 and CDR2 are LGHNA and YSLEER. The length of the CDR3 is 19 residues. This sequence joins TRBV4-3 and TRBJ2-3, with 11 bases lining up with TRBD2. The clonotype was recovered from a man aged 25 to 40 with type 1 diabetes. Material for sequencing was naive CD4+ T cells from blood. The CDR3 sequence: CASSQGGTSGNGPPDTQYF. The CDR3 bases are TGCGCCAGCAGCCAAGGCGGGACTAGCGGAAACGGGCCCCCAGATACGCAGTATTTT.